The following is a T cell receptor beta chain sequence with its context. The data belong to a study of blood T cell repertoires in COVID-19. Overall study: Donors in the United States, Italy and Spain gave samples during acute or convalescent COVID-19. The analysed material was cDNA or gDNA that came from T cells, B-cell-depleted T cells, or PBMCs.

Followed longitudinally, the Seattle patients had been enrolled during active infection. Per the original data handling: Quantification of nucleated cells was approximated via reference gene primer amplification. Generated by immunoSEQ multiplex PCR, the TCRdb table keeps only in-frame clones and is missing some. Clone size and the V and J calls come from that table; the DNA yielded D and trimming. The repertoire consists of around 310,000 clones, with around 90% occurring once and the leading ten covering 6.5% to 8%. V gave up 4 bases and J gave up 1 base, with 7 bases separating them. This CDR3 has 13 residues. Germline CDR1 is LGHDT and CDR2 is YNNKEL (reference sequence).

The sequencing input was peripheral blood. The source of this sequence is a woman aged 30 to 39 with COVID-19, enrolled during active disease. The V call is TRBV3-1 (or the pseudogene TRBV3-2), the J call TRBJ2-5; maybe TRBD2 (6 bases). CDR3 sequence reads: CASSRDSQETQYF. CDR3 DNA sequence: TGTGCCAGCAGCCGGGACTCCCAAGAGACCCAGTACTTC.